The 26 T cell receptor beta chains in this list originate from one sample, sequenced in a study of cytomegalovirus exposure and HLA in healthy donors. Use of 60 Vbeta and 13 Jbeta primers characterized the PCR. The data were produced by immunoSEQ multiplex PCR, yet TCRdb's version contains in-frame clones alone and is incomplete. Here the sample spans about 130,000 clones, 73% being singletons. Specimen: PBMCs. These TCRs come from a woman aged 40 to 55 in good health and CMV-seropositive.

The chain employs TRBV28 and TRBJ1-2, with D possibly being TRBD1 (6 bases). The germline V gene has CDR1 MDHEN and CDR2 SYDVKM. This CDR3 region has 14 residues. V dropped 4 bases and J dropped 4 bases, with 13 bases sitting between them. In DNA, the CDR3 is TGTGCCAGCAGTTCGACCACAGGGTCCTATGGCTACACCTTC. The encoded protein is CASSSTTGSYGYTF.

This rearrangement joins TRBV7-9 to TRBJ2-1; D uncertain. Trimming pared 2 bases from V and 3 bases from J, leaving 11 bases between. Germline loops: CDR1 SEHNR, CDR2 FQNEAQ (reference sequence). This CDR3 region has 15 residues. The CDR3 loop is CASSLLTTGYNEQFF. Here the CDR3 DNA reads TGTGCCAGCAGCTTACTAACGACGGGCTACAATGAGCAGTTCTTC.

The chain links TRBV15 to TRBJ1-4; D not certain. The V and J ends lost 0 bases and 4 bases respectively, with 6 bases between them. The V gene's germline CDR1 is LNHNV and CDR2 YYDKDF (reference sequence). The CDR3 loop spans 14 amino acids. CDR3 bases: TGTGCCACCAGCAGAGATAGTGGTAATGAAAAACTGTTTTTT. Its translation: CATSRDSGNEKLFF.

The CDR3 is CASLSGIYEQYF. The DNA of the CDR3 is TGTGCCAGCTTGAGCGGAATCTACGAGCAGTACTTC. This chain uses TRBV7-2 with TRBJ2-7, with D tentatively TRBD2 (5 bases). Trimming took off 8 bases at V and 3 bases at J, with 11 bases between the two ends. The germline V gene encodes CDR1 SGHTA and CDR2 FQGNSA. CDR3 size: 12 residues.

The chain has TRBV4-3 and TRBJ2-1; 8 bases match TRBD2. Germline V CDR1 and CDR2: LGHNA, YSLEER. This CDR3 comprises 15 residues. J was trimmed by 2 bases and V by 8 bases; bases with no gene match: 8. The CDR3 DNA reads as TGCGCCAGCGGGGAAGGACTAGCACCCTACAATGAGCAGTTCTTC. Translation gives CASGEGLAPYNEQFF.

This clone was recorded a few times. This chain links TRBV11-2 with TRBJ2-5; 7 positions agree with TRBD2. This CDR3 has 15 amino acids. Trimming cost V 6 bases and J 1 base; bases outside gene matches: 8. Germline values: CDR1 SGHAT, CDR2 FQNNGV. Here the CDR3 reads CASRAGANPQETQYF. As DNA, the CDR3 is TGTGCCAGCAGGGCGGGAGCCAACCCCCAAGAGACCCAGTACTTC.

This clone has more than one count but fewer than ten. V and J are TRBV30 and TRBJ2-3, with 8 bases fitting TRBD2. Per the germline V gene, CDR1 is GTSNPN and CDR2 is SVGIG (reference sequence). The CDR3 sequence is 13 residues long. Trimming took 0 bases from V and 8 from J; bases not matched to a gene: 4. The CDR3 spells CAWSVTSGGTQYF. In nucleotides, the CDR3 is TGTGCCTGGAGTGTAACTAGCGGCGGTACGCAGTATTTT.

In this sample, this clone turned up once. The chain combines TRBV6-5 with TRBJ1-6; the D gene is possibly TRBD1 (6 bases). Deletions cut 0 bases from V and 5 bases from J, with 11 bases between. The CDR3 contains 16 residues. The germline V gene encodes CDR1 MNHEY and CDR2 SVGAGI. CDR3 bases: TGTGCCAGCAGTTACTCACTACAGGGTAATAATTCACCCCTCCACTTT. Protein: CASSYSLQGNNSPLHF.

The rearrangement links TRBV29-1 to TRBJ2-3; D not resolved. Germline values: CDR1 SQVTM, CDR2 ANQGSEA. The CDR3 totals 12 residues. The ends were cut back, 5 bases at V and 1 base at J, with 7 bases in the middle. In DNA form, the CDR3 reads TGCAGCGTTCAGGTGGGCACAGATACGCAGTATTTT. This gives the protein CSVQVGTDTQYF.

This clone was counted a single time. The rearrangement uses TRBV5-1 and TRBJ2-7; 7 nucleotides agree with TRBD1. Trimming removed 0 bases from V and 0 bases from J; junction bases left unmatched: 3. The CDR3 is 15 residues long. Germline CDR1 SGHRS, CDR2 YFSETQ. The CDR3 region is CASSLGGDSSYEQYF. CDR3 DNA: TGCGCCAGCAGCTTGGGAGGGGACAGCTCCTACGAGCAGTACTTC.

In DNA form, the CDR3 reads TGTGCCAGCAGGATGGACAGCCGAAAGGGCTACACCTTC. This sequence encodes CASRMDSRKGYTF. This sequence joins TRBV6-6 and TRBJ1-2; maybe TRBD1 (6 bases). The ends were cut back, 6 bases at V and 8 bases at J, with 16 bases in the middle. CDR3 size: 13 residues. Germline V lookup: CDR1 MNHNY, CDR2 SVGAGI (reference sequence).

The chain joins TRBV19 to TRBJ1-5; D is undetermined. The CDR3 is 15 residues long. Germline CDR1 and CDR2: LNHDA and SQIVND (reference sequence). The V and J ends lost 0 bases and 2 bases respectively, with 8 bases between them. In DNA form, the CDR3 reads TGTGCCAGTAGTATAGAAACGGGTGGCAATCAGCCCCAGCATTTT. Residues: CASSIETGGNQPQHF.

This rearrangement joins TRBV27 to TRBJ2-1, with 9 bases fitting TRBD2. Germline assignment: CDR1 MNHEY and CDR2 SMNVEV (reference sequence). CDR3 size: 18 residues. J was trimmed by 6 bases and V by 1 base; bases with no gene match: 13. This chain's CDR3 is CASSLFYSGGVPGNEQFF. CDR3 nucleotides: TGTGCCAGCAGTTTATTCTATAGCGGGGGAGTTCCGGGCAATGAGCAGTTCTTC.

The CDR3 sequence: CASSLGQGNLYEQYF. As DNA, the CDR3 is TGTGCCAGCAGCCTGGGACAGGGGAACCTTTACGAGCAGTACTTC. This chain links TRBV28 with TRBJ2-7, with TRBD1 matching over 10 bases. V lost 6 bases to trimming and J lost 4 bases; unmatched junction nucleotides: 9. The V gene's germline CDR1 is MDHEN and CDR2 SYDVKM. The CDR3 sequence is 15 residues long. The full variable domain, with the rest looked up from reference TRBV28 and TRBJ2-7, is DVKVTQSSRYLVKRTGEKVFLECVQDMDHENMFWYRQDPGLGLRLIYFSYDVKMKEKGDIPEGYSVSREKKERFSLILESASTNQTSMYLCASSLGQGNLYEQYFGPGTRLTVT.

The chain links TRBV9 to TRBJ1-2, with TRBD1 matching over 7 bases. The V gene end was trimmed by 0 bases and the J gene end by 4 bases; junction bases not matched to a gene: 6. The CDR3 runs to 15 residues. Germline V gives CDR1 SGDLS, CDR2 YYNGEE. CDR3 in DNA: TGTGCCAGCAGCGTAGCCGGTTCAGGGGGCTATGGCTACACCTTC. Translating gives CASSVAGSGGYGYTF. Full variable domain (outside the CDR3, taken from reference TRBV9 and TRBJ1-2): DSGVTQTPKHLITATGQRVTLRCSPRSGDLSVYWYQQSLDQGLQFLIQYYNGEERAKGNILERFSAQQFPDLHSELNLSSLELGDSALYFCASSVAGSGGYGYTFGSGTRLTVV.

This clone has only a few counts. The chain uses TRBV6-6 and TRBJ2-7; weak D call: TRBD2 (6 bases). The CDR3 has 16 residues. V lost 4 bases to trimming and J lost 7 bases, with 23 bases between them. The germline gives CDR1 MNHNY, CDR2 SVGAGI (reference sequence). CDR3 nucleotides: TGTGCCAGCAGTTCCCAGCTCGGGGGTCTGGGGGGAGAGCAGTACTTC. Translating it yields CASSSQLGGLGGEQYF.

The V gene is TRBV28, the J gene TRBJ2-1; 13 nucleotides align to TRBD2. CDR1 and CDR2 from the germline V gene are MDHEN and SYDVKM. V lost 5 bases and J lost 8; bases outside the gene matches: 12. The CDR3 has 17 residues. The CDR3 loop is CASSAGTSGRAFDEQFF. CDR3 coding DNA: TGTGCCAGCAGTGCCGGAACTAGCGGGAGGGCCTTCGATGAGCAGTTCTTC.

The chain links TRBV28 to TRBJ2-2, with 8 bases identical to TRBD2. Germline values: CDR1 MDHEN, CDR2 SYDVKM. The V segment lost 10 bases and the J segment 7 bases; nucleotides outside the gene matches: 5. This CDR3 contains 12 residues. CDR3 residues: CATGRGVGELFF. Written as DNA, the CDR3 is TGTGCCACCGGGAGGGGGGTCGGGGAGCTGTTTTTT.

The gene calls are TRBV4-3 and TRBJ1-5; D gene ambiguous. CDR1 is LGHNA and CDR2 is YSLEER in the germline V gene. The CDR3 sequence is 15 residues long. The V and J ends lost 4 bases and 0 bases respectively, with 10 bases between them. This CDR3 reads CASSPAQYSNQPQHF. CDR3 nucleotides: TGCGCCAGCAGCCCAGCACAGTATAGCAATCAGCCCCAGCATTTT.

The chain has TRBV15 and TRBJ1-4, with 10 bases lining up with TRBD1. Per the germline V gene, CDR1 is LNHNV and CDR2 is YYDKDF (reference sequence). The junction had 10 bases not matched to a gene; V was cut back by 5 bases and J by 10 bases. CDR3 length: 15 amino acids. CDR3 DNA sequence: TGTGCCACCAGCTCCCAGTCGCGGGACAGGGGAAAACTGTTTTTT. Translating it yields CATSSQSRDRGKLFF.

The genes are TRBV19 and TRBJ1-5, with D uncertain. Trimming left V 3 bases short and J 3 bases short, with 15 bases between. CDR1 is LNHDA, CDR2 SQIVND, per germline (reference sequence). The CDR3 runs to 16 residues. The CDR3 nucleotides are TGTGCCAGTAGTATCAACCAGAATTCCGCCAATCAGCCCCAGCATTTT. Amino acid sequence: CASSINQNSANQPQHF. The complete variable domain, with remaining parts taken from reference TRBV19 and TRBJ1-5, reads DGGITQSPKYLFRKEGQNVTLSCEQNLNHDAMYWYRQDPGQGLRLIYYSQIVNDFQKGDIAEGYSVSREKKESFPLTVTSAQKNPTAFYLCASSINQNSANQPQHFGDGTRLSIL.

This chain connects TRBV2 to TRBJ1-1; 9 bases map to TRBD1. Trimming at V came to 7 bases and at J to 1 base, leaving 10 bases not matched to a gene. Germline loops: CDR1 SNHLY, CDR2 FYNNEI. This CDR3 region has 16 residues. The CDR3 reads CASNRGQGISNTEAFF. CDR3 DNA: TGTGCCAGCAATCGCGGACAGGGGATTTCGAACACTGAAGCTTTCTTT.

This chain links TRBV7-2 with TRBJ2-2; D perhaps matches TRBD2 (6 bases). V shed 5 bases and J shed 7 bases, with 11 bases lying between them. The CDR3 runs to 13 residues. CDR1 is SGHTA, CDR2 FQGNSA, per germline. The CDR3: CASSPSVLGELFF. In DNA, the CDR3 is TGTGCCAGCAGCCCTAGCGTGCTCGGGGAGCTGTTTTTT.

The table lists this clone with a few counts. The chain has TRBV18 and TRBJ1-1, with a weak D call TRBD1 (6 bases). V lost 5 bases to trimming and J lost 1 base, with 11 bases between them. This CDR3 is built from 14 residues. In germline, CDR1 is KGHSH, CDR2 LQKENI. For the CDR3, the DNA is TGTGCCAGCTCAGGACAGACGACGAACACTGAAGCTTTCTTT. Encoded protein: CASSGQTTNTEAFF.

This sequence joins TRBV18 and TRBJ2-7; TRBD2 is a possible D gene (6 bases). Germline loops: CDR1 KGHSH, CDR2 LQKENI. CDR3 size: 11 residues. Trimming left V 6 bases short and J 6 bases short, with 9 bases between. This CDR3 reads CASSGGGEQYF. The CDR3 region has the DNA TGTGCCAGCTCGGGGGGTGGCGAGCAGTACTTC.

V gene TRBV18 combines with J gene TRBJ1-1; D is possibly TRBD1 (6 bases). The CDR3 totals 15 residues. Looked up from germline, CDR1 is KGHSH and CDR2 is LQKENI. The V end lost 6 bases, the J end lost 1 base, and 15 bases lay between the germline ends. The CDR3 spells CASSLSGTKNTEAFF. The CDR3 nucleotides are TGTGCCAGCTCGCTCTCCGGGACAAAGAACACTGAAGCTTTCTTT.